Listed below are T cell receptor beta chains from one sample, sequenced in a study of human CD8 memory T cell subsets. Each CDR3 protein gets one entry in TCRdb, which reprocessed the 5' RACE reads and gives no DNA. The sample has roughly 6,200 distinct CDR3 sequences; the top ten hold roughly 40%. Input material: CD8+ effector memory T cells (TEM) sorted from PBMCs. These receptors all come from a human donor in good health. CDR3s include the opening cysteine and the closing phenylalanine or tryptophan. The order of the fields is clone size, V gene, J gene, CDR3 protein. Expanded clones get a size class; other rows say once, few or many, or leave the size out.

size: NA
V: TRBV6-2/TRBV6-3
J: TRBJ2-2
CDR3: CASAEPGDAGELFF

size: medium-sized
V: TRBV7-8
J: TRBJ1-5
CDR3: CASSMRDRGINQPQHF

size: medium-sized
V: TRBV4-2
J: TRBJ2-3
CDR3: CASSQRLAGEVDTQYF

size: medium-sized
V: TRBV6-2/TRBV6-3
J: TRBJ2-5
CDR3: CASSPPPGGETQYF

size: medium-sized
V: TRBV20-1
J: TRBJ2-3
CDR3: CSATPSVGGTDTQYF

size: NA
V: TRBV6-5
J: TRBJ1-6
CDR3: CASSTSREKYNSPLHF

size: NA
V: TRBV6-1
J: TRBJ2-7
CDR3: CASSESGEGAYEQYF

size: NA
V: TRBV6-2/TRBV6-3
J: TRBJ2-7
CDR3: CASSYDDATYEQYF

size: medium-sized
V: TRBV11-2
J: TRBJ2-1
CDR3: CASSSGRRSNEQFF

size: NA
V: TRBV20-1
J: TRBJ2-3
CDR3: CSAHDEDNTDTQYF

size: NA
V: TRBV20-1
J: TRBJ2-7
CDR3: CSAREGDGSYYEQYF

size: NA
V: TRBV7-9
J: TRBJ2-5
CDR3: CASIPSGRETQYF

size: NA
V: TRBV24-1
J: TRBJ2-2
CDR3: CATSDFGTGELFF

size: NA
V: TRBV24-1
J: TRBJ2-3
CDR3: CATSDFGTGDDTQYF

size: NA
V: TRBV20-1
J: TRBJ1-1
CDR3: CSARGQADTEAFF

size: NA
V: TRBV25-1
J: TRBJ1-1
CDR3: CASRAGGVDAFF

size: NA
V: TRBV6-2/TRBV6-3
J: TRBJ1-5
CDR3: CASSYSGTVNQPQHF

size: medium-sized
V: TRBV6-1
J: TRBJ1-1
CDR3: CASSDQTGNTEAFF

size: NA
V: TRBV2
J: TRBJ2-2
CDR3: CASSGWDRNTGELFF

size: NA
V: TRBV20-1
J: TRBJ1-2
CDR3: CSAYLGRGSVRPYGYTF

size: NA
V: TRBV15
J: TRBJ2-4
CDR3: CATSSPEQGLAKNIQYF

size: NA
V: TRBV20-1
J: TRBJ1-2
CDR3: CSARDLLAGDYGYTF

size: NA
V: TRBV15
J: TRBJ1-2
CDR3: CATSRDYSAGEVGYTF

size: medium-sized
V: TRBV29-1
J: TRBJ2-7
CDR3: CSVAFELQSYEQYF

size: NA
V: TRBV12-3/TRBV12-4
J: TRBJ1-1
CDR3: CASSSRQLLLENTEAFF

size: medium-sized
V: TRBV4-3
J: TRBJ2-7
CDR3: CASSQVRGSTEQYF

size: NA
V: TRBV7-2
J: TRBJ1-2
CDR3: CASSLGSGGYTF

size: NA
V: TRBV5-4
J: TRBJ2-5
CDR3: CASSLDRYQETQYF

size: NA
V: TRBV10-1
J: TRBJ1-1
CDR3: CASSDSTTEAFF

size: NA
V: TRBV28
J: TRBJ2-7
CDR3: CASSSQDVWQYF

size: NA
V: TRBV7-6
J: TRBJ2-7
CDR3: CASSPSAGRTYEQYF

size: NA
V: TRBV29-1
J: TRBJ2-2
CDR3: CSVVLGRGGELFF

size: NA
V: TRBV27
J: TRBJ2-1
CDR3: CASSFSGEQFF

size: NA
V: TRBV7-9
J: TRBJ2-1
CDR3: CASSSPSDLEQFF

size: NA
V: TRBV3-1
J: TRBJ1-1
CDR3: CASSQVRSRRNTEAFF

size: NA
V: TRBV29-1
J: TRBJ1-2
CDR3: CSVEDRERDGYTF

size: medium-sized
V: TRBV5-1
J: TRBJ1-1
CDR3: CASSLDRGTEAFF

size: NA
V: TRBV5-6
J: TRBJ2-3
CDR3: CASSRDGDTDTQYF

size: NA
V: TRBV7-2
J: TRBJ2-7
CDR3: CASSSDLRDRGYEQYF

size: NA
V: TRBV6-5
J: TRBJ1-1
CDR3: CASSLTTANTEAFF

size: NA
V: TRBV4-3
J: TRBJ2-7
CDR3: CASSQDIAGASYEQYF

size: NA
V: TRBV7-3
J: TRBJ2-3
CDR3: CASSRELAGGDDTQYF

size: NA
V: TRBV4-2
J: TRBJ2-5
CDR3: CASSRARATYQETQYF

size: NA
V: TRBV7-8
J: TRBJ2-1
CDR3: CASSLGQASYNEQFF

size: medium-sized
V: TRBV13
J: TRBJ2-3
CDR3: CASSQRRTGGTDTQYF

size: NA
V: TRBV28
J: TRBJ2-2
CDR3: CASSPYRGRELFF

size: NA
V: TRBV15
J: TRBJ1-1
CDR3: CATSTGSSAGAFF

size: NA
V: TRBV5-5
J: TRBJ2-7
CDR3: CASSLSWIGTTLSYEQYF

size: NA
V: TRBV12-3/TRBV12-4
J: TRBJ1-4
CDR3: CASGDRGRNEKLFF